Below are 24 T cell receptor beta chains sequenced from a single sample in a study of monozygotic twins with cystic fibrosis. Measured with immunoSEQ multiplex PCR; TCRdb has only the in-frame clones, and not every one. The profile shows 15,000 to 20,000 clones, approximately 96% of them singletons. Source material: blood. The receptors come from a girl aged 2-15 years with cystic fibrosis.

The chain combines TRBV5-1 with TRBJ2-5; D is unclear. The CDR3 has 13 residues. Trimming cost V 4 bases and J 2 bases, with 9 bases left between them. Per the germline V gene, CDR1 is SGHRS and CDR2 is YFSETQ. For the CDR3, the DNA is TGCGCCAGCAGCCGTAACTCACAAGAGACCCAGTACTTC. It is translated as CASSRNSQETQYF.

This chain uses TRBV5-4 with TRBJ1-1; D gene unclear. This CDR3 contains 13 residues. V was cut by 2 bases and J by 1 base, with 6 bases left in between. CDR1 and CDR2 (germline): SGHNT, YYREEE (reference sequence). This CDR3 reads CASSFDENTEAFF. The CDR3 DNA is TGTGCCAGCAGCTTTGACGAGAACACTGAAGCTTTCTTT.

Only one count was recorded for this clone. The chain combines TRBV7-2 with TRBJ1-5; no clear D. V was clipped by 4 bases and J by 5 bases, with 6 bases between them. The germline V gene encodes CDR1 SGHTA and CDR2 FQGNSA. The CDR3 length is 12 residues. DNA for the CDR3: TGTGCCAGCAGCTCCCCTGATCAGCCCCAGCATTTT. Protein product: CASSSPDQPQHF.

The chain combines TRBV5-1 with TRBJ2-3; D may correspond to TRBD1 or TRBD2 (5 bases each). The CDR3 consists of 12 residues. From germline, CDR1 is SGHRS and CDR2 YFSETQ. V was pared by 5 bases and J by 5 bases, with 9 bases between. Written as DNA, the CDR3 is TGCGCCAGCAGACTGGGGGAAGATACGCAGTATTTT. Encoded protein: CASRLGEDTQYF.

The V gene is TRBV6-1, the J gene TRBJ1-2; tentative D call: TRBD1 (5 bases). The germline V gene encodes CDR1 MNHNS and CDR2 SASEGT. The length of the CDR3 is 15 residues. V lost 1 base and J lost 3, with 12 bases in between. CDR3 nucleotide sequence: TGTGCCAGCAGTGAAGATGTTGGGACTTACTATGGCTACACCTTC. This encodes CASSEDVGTYYGYTF.

This chain uses TRBV6-4 with TRBJ1-6, with D uncertain. The CDR3 totals 15 residues. The V and J ends lost 3 bases and 9 bases respectively, with 15 bases between them. In germline, CDR1 is MRHNA, CDR2 SNTAGT. CDR3 sequence: CASSDMGPERSPLHF. Here the CDR3 DNA reads TGTGCCAGCAGTGATATGGGTCCTGAACGTTCACCCCTCCACTTT.

The CDR3 reads CASSPRTSESTDTQYF. CDR3 bases: TGTGCCAGCTCACCGAGGACTAGCGAGAGCACAGATACGCAGTATTTT. This chain links TRBV18 with TRBJ2-3; 9 positions match TRBD2. The V gene end was trimmed by 3 bases and the J gene end by 0 bases; junction bases not matched to a gene: 4. The CDR3 spans 16 residues. Germline V gene lookup returns CDR1 KGHSH and CDR2 LQKENI.

The chain recombines TRBV15 with TRBJ2-3; D possibly matches TRBD1 or TRBD2 (5 bases each). The V end was cut by 2 bases, the J end by 4 bases, with 10 bases between. The CDR3 loop spans 14 amino acids. Per the germline V gene, CDR1 is LNHNV and CDR2 is YYDKDF (reference sequence). The CDR3 spells CATSRKGSADTQYF. CDR3 in DNA: TGTGCCACCAGCAGAAAGGGGAGCGCAGATACGCAGTATTTT.

This chain uses TRBV6-5 with TRBJ1-4, with D uncertain. Trimming took off 7 bases at V and 12 bases at J, with 3 bases between the two ends. Per the germline V gene, CDR1 is MNHEY and CDR2 is SVGAGI. The CDR3 runs to 8 residues. The chain's CDR3 is CASTQLFF. The CDR3 nucleotides are TGTGCCAGCACTCAACTGTTTTTT.

The rearrangement links TRBV10-3 to TRBJ2-3; a possible D gene is TRBD1 (5 bases). Germline V gene lookup returns CDR1 ENHRY and CDR2 SYGVKD. With 2 bases removed from V and 3 bases from J, the gap between germline ends came to 12 bases. This CDR3 is built from 15 residues. The CDR3 protein is CAISERGPPTDTQYF. As DNA, the CDR3 is TGTGCCATCAGTGAGAGGGGTCCCCCGACAGATACGCAGTATTTT.

This chain connects TRBV6-5 to TRBJ1-1, with 7 bases that match TRBD1. This CDR3 is built from 14 residues. V shed 4 bases and J 4 bases; nucleotides not matched to a gene: 6. Germline V gives CDR1 MNHEY, CDR2 SVGAGI. The CDR3 loop is CASSSSSGGTEAFF. Here the CDR3 DNA reads TGTGCCAGCAGTTCCAGTTCAGGGGGCACTGAAGCTTTCTTT.

J is TRBJ2-4 and V is TRBV6-5, with a tentative D call TRBD1 (6 bases). V was pared by 6 bases and J by 4 bases, with 13 bases between. Germline V gene data show CDR1 as MNHEY and CDR2 as SVGAGI. This CDR3 contains 14 residues. The CDR3 nucleotides are TGTGCCAGCAGGGCCGGGACAAAAAAAAACATTCAGTACTTC. This encodes CASRAGTKKNIQYF.

V gene TRBV20-1 combines with J gene TRBJ2-1, with 7 bases aligning to TRBD1. With 6 bases clipped from V and 9 bases from J, the junction kept 5 bases outside the gene matches. Germline CDR1 is DFQATT and CDR2 is SNEGSKA (reference sequence). The CDR3 runs to 11 residues. The CDR3 DNA is TGCAGTGCAAAGACAGGGCTTGAGCAGTTCTTC. As protein: CSAKTGLEQFF.

This chain links TRBV19 with TRBJ1-5; 8 nucleotides align to TRBD1. CDR1 LNHDA and CDR2 SQIVND come from the germline V gene (reference sequence). This CDR3 has 20 residues. Trimming cost V 4 bases and J 10 bases; bases outside gene matches: 27. The CDR3 coding sequence is TGTGCCAGTAGTACCCCCCTACAAGACAGGGGTTTAATCCGGCTCGCTCCCCAGCATTTT. It is translated as CASSTPLQDRGLIRLAPQHF. The full variable domain, its missing parts supplied by reference TRBV19 and TRBJ1-5, is DGGITQSPKYLFRKEGQNVTLSCEQNLNHDAMYWYRQDPGQGLRLIYYSQIVNDFQKGDIAEGYSVSREKKESFPLTVTSAQKNPTAFYLCASSTPLQDRGLIRLAPQHFGDGTRLSIL.

This chain uses TRBV6-5 with TRBJ1-2; TRBD1 aligns across 7 bases. The CDR3 totals 14 residues. CDR1 is MNHEY and CDR2 is SVGAGI in the germline V gene. Germline trimming cut 6 bases from V and 2 bases from J; bases unmatched to any gene: 6. The CDR3 loop reads CASSPSTGNYGYTF. The CDR3 DNA reads as TGTGCCAGCAGCCCCTCGACAGGGAACTATGGCTACACCTTC.

In its sample, this clone was seen a few times. V is TRBV5-4 and J is TRBJ1-2; possible D gene TRBD1, 5 bases. V shed 2 bases and J shed 4 bases, with 15 bases lying between them. The germline V gene encodes CDR1 SGHNT and CDR2 YYREEE (reference sequence). The CDR3 runs to 15 residues. The CDR3 coding sequence is TGTGCCAGCAGCTTTGGCGGCAGGGAAGGCTATGGCTACACCTTC. Translating it yields CASSFGGREGYGYTF. The variable domain in full, with the rest retrieved from reference TRBV5-4 and TRBJ1-2, is ETGVTQSPTHLIKTRGQQVTLRCSSQSGHNTVSWYQQALGQGPQFIFQYYREEENGRGNFPPRFSGLQFPNYSSELNVNALELDDSALYLCASSFGGREGYGYTFGSGTRLTVV.

This sequence joins TRBV2 and TRBJ1-2; D unclear. The CDR3 is 13 residues long. The germline V gene has CDR1 SNHLY and CDR2 FYNNEI. Trimming shortened V by 3 bases and J by 6 bases, and 11 bases separated the two germline ends. CDR3 nucleotides: TGTGCCAGCAGTGAGGCCTCCACTCATGGCTACACCTTC. Amino acids: CASSEASTHGYTF.

This clone was seen a single time. The chain carries TRBV7-9 and TRBJ1-5; 10 bases align to TRBD1. The germline V gene encodes CDR1 SEHNR and CDR2 FQNEAQ (reference sequence). The CDR3 runs to 15 residues. V shed 4 bases, J shed 3 bases, and the junction held 3 bases outside the gene matches. CDR3 bases: TGTGCCAGCAGCTCGACAGGGGGCCTCAATCAGCCCCAGCATTTT. Its translation is CASSSTGGLNQPQHF.

A single count supports this clone. The chain combines TRBV5-1 with TRBJ1-1; a possible D gene is TRBD1 (6 bases). The CDR3 has 17 residues. Germline V gene data show CDR1 as SGHRS and CDR2 as YFSETQ. V shed 0 bases and J shed 6 bases, with 21 bases lying between them. The DNA for the CDR3 is TGCGCCAGCAGCTTGGCCGGGGGCGGGAATCGTATCGCTGAAGCTTTCTTT. As protein: CASSLAGGGNRIAEAFF.

The J gene is TRBJ1-2, the V gene TRBV4-1; no clear D. Germline V gives CDR1 MGHRA, CDR2 YSYEKL. The CDR3 consists of 15 residues. Trimming removed 4 bases from V and 2 bases from J, with 14 bases in between. Written as DNA, the CDR3 is TGCGCCAGCAGCCCCACCTTAGTGCTGAACTATGGCTACACCTTC. It is translated as CASSPTLVLNYGYTF.

The chain links TRBV5-6 to TRBJ2-7, with a possible D match to TRBD1 (6 bases). The V end lost 2 bases, the J end lost 3 bases, and 15 bases lay between the germline ends. There are 15 residues in the CDR3. Germline-derived CDR1 and CDR2 are SGHDT and YYEEEE. CDR3 coding DNA: TGTGCCAGCAGCTTCCAGGGGATCAGAGTCTACGAGCAGTACTTC. This encodes CASSFQGIRVYEQYF. The whole variable domain, remainder taken from reference TRBV5-6 and TRBJ2-7, is DAGVTQSPTHLIKTRGQQVTLRCSPKSGHDTVSWYQQALGQGPQFIFQYYEEEERQRGNFPDRFSGHQFPNYSSELNVNALLLGDSALYLCASSFQGIRVYEQYFGPGTRLTVT.

The chain couples TRBV7-2 to TRBJ2-3; D is perhaps TRBD1 or TRBD2 (5 bases each). The V end lost 6 bases, the J end lost 1 base, and 11 bases lay between the germline ends. CDR1 and CDR2 from the germline V gene are SGHTA and FQGNSA. The CDR3 length is 14 residues. CDR3 sequence: CASRLLGGTDTQYF. The CDR3 DNA reads TGTGCCAGCAGACTTCTGGGGGGCACAGATACGCAGTATTTT.

The chain uses TRBV5-4 and TRBJ1-2, with unresolved D. This CDR3 has 14 residues. Trimming left V 4 bases short and J 6 bases short, with 16 bases between. Germline V CDR1 and CDR2: SGHNT, YYREEE (reference sequence). DNA for the CDR3: TGTGCCAGCAGCCCCGGGAGGCAGTGGCATGGCTACACCTTC. Its protein is CASSPGRQWHGYTF.

This clone was observed a single time. As DNA, the CDR3 is TGTGCCAGCAGTGTTGGGGGGTCGGTCTACGAGCAGTACTTC. Amino acid sequence: CASSVGGSVYEQYF. The chain links TRBV25-1 to TRBJ2-7; possibly TRBD2 for D (6 bases). Germline CDR1 reads MGHDK; CDR2 reads SYGVNS. With 4 bases removed from V and 3 bases from J, the gap between germline ends came to 13 bases. This CDR3 region has 14 residues.